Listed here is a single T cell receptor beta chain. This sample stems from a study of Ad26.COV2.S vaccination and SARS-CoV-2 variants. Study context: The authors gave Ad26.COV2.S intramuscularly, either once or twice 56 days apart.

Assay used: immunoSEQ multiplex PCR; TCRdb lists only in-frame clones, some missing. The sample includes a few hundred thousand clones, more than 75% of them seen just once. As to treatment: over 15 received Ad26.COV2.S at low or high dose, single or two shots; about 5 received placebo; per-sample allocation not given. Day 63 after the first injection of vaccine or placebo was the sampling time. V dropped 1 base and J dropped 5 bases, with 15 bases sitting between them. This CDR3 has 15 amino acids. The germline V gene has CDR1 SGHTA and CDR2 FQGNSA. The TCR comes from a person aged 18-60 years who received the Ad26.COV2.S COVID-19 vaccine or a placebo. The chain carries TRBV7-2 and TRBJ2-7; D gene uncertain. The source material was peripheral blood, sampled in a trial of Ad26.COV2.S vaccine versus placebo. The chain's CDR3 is CASSLDRSKANEQYF. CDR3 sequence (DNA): TGTGCCAGCAGCTTAGACCGATCCAAGGCCAACGAGCAGTACTTC.